This T cell receptor beta chain stems from a study of CD8 T cells in ankylosing spondylitis. The study, taken as a whole, reports: Earlier reports found some motif variants in synovial fluid and blood in reactive arthritis. In ankylosing spondylitis patients, matched synovial fluid reportedly showed significant enrichment of disease-linked clones. Among TCR beta sequences, a motif of about 8 highly homologous variants appeared characteristic of ankylosing spondylitis blood. Peripheral blood samples showed relatively rare disease-linked clones, and these clones were CD8+.

With regard to this clonotype: Its antigen remains unknown.

Researchers built TCR beta libraries using quantitative 5'-RACE with molecular barcodes. TCRdb reanalysed the 5' RACE reads using MiXCR and keeps one entry per CDR3 protein. This sample yields around 490,000 distinct CDR3 sequences, of which about 5.4% are seen a single time; approximately 3.5% belongs to the top ten. V was trimmed by 10 bases and J by 0 bases, leaving 10 bases between them. Germline assignment: CDR1 SGHTA and CDR2 FQGNSA. This CDR3 contains 14 residues. This TCR was sampled from a male donor with ankylosing spondylitis. The V call is TRBV7-2, the J call TRBJ2-6; D unclear. The specimen was blood, either unsorted or a sorted T cell fraction (not recorded which). CDR3 residues: CAIQRSSGANVLTF. The DNA of the CDR3 is TGTGCCATCCAGAGGAGCTCTGGGGCCAACGTCCTGACTTTC.